The present T cell receptor beta chain was sequenced within a study of control samples from healthy donors and cancer patients. Repertoires were generated with immunoSEQ multiplex PCR, while TCRdb's copy carries only in-frame clones and drops some. The table shows some 120,000 clones, with approximately 90% occurring only once. The germline gives CDR1 MNHEY, CDR2 SMNVEV (reference sequence). Between the trimmed V and J ends, which lost 7 bases and 7 bases, there was a span of 14 bases. This CDR3 has 13 amino acids. V usage is TRBV27 and J usage is TRBJ2-1; D unresolved. The clonotype originates from a woman aged 18-30 years in good health. Specimen: blood. In DNA, the CDR3 is TGTGCCAGCACTCACCCCCCCGGAAATGAGCAGTTCTTC. Amino acids: CASTHPPGNEQFF.